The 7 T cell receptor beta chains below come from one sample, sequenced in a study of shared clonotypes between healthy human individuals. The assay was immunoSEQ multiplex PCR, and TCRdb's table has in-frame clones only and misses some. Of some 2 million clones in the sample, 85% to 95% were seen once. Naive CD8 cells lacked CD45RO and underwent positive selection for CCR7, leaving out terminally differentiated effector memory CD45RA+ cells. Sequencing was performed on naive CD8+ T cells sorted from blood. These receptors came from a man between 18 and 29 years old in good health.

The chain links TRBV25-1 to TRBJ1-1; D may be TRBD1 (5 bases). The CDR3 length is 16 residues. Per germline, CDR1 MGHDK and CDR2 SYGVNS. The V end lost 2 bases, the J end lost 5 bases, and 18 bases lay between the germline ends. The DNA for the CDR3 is TGTGCCAGCAGTGAAGGAGAGGGGTATGAGGGGACTGAAGCTTTCTTT. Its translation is CASSEGEGYEGTEAFF.

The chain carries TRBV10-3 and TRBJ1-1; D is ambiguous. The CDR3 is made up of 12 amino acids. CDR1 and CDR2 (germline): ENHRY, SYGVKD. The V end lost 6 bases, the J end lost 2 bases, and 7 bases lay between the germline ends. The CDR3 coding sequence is TGTGCCATCAGCGAGAAAAACACTGAAGCTTTCTTT. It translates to CAISEKNTEAFF.

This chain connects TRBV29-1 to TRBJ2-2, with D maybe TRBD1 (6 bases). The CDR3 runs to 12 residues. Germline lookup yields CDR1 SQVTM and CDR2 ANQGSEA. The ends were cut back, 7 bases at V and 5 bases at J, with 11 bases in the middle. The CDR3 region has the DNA TGCAGCGGCTACAGGGAAACCGGGGAGCTGTTTTTT. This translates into CSGYRETGELFF.

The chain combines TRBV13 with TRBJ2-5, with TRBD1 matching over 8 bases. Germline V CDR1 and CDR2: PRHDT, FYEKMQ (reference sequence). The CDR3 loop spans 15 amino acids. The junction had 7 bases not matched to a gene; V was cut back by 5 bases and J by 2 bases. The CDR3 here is CASSQGTGYQETQYF. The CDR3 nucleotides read TGTGCCAGCAGCCAAGGGACAGGCTATCAAGAGACCCAGTACTTC.

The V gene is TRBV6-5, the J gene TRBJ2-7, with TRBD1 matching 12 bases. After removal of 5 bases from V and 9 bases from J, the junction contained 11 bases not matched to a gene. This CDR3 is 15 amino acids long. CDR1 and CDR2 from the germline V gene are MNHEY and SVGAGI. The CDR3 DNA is TGTGCCAGCAGTCCGCCGGGACAGGGGGCGCAGGGGCAGTACTTC. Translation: CASSPPGQGAQGQYF.

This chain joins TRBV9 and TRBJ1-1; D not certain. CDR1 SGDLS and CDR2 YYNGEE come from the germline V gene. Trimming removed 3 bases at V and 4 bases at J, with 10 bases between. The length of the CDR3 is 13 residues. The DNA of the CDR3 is TGTGCCAGCAGCGCGGACCCGGGCACTGAAGCTTTCTTT. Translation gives CASSADPGTEAFF.

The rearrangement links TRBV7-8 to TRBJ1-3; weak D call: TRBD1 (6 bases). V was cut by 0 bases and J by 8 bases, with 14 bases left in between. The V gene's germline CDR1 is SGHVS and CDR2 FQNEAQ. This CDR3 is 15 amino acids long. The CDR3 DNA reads TGTGCCAGCAGCTTAGCGGGGGGCGGAATTGACACCATATATTTT. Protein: CASSLAGGGIDTIYF.